This TCR beta chain was recorded in a study of CD8+CD57+ T cells in acquired aplastic anemia. The overall study: Roughly 3 ug was the average amount of DNA from sorted CD4+ and CD8+ cells.

This CDR3 spans 13 amino acids. Germline CDR1 reads SEHNR; CDR2 reads FQNEAQ (reference sequence). Only patients with CD8+CD57+ cell expansion on flow cytometry were chosen for sequencing. All patients were therapy-naive when blood was sampled. As to this clonotype: Its target is not known. The junction does not match germline at one end; this may be a read error.

Study results and caveats: Patients and controls had CD8+ Simpson's diversity values that were not significantly distinct. Patients and controls shared nearly 30 CD8+ CDR3 sequences, which appeared highly expressed in patients and within their immunodominant clones.

Genomic DNA constituted the template upon which TCR beta VDJ and CDR3 profiling was performed. TCRdb re-derived calls from the reads in MiXCR, one entry per CDR3 protein. The sample yields roughly 290,000 distinct CDR3 sequences, approximately 57% seen once. The TCR originated in a human donor with aplastic anemia. The sequenced sample was sorted CD4+, CD8+, or CD8+CD57+ T cells (not recorded which) from PBMCs. This sequence joins TRBV7-9 and TRBJ2-7; the match to TRBD1 covers 7 bases. CDR3 bases: TGCGCCAGCAGCCAAGTCGACAGGGACGAGCAGTACTTC. Protein: CASSQVDRDEQYF.